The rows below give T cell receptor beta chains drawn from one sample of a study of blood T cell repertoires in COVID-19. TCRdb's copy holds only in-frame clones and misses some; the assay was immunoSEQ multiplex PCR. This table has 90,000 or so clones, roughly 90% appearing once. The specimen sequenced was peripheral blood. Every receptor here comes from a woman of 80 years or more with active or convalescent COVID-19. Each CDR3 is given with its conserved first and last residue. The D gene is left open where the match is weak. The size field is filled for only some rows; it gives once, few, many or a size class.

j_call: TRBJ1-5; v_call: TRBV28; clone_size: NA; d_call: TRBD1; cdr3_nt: TGTGCCAGCAGTCAAAGGGGGCGCGGGGATCAGCCCCAGCATTTT; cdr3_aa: CASSQRGRGDQPQHF
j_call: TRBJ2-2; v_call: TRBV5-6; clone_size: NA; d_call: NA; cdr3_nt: TGTGCCAGCAGCTTGGGGCAGTTTCAGAACACCGGGGAGCTGTTTTTT; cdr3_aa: CASSLGQFQNTGELFF
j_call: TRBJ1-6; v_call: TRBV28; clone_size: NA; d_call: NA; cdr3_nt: TGTGCCAGCAGTCTTGCTGGGGGGGAGTTACATAATTCACCCCTCCACTTT; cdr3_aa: CASSLAGGELHNSPLHF
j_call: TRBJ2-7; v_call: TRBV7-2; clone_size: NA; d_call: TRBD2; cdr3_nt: TGTGCCAGCAGTCCAGATTTAAGACTAGCTCCCTACGAGCAGTACTTC; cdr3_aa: CASSPDLRLAPYEQYF
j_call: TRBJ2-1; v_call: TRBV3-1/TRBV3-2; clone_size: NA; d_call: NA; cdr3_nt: TGTGCCAGCAGCCAAGAGAGGGGACTCAACGGAGGGCAGTTCTTC; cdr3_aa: CASSQERGLNGGQFF
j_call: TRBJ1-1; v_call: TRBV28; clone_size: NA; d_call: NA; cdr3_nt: TGTGCCAGCAGAACTTCGAACACTGAAGCTTTCTTT; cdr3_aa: CASRTSNTEAFF
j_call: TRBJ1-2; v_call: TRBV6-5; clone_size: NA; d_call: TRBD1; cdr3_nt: TGTGCCAGCAGAAGGACAGGGGGGGAGGGCTACACCTTC; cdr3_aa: CASRRTGGEGYTF
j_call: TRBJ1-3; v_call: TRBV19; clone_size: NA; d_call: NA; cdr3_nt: TGTGCCAGTACCCCGACAGGAGGTGGAAACACCATATATTTT; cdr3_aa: CASTPTGGGNTIYF
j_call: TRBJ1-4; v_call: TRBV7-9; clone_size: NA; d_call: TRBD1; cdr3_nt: TGTGCCAGCAGCTTAGACAGGGGTGCGAATGAAAAACTGTTTTTT; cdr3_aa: CASSLDRGANEKLFF
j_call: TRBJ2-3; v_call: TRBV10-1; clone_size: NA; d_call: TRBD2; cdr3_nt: TGCGCCAGCAGTGAGAGGGCTAGCGGGAGTAATACGCAGTATTTT; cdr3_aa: CASSERASGSNTQYF
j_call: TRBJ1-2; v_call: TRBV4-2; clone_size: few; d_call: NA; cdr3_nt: TGTGCCAGCAGCCAAGCGGCGACCGGGGCTAACTATGGCTACACCTTC; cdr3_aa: CASSQAATGANYGYTF
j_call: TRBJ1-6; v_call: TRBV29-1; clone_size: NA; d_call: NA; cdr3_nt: TGCAGCGTTTCTGTGACACGAAATTCACCCCTCCACTTT; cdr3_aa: CSVSVTRNSPLHF
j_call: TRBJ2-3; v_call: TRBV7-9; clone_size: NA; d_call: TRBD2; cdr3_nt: TGTGCCAGCAGCTTAGTTGGAGGAGGCGGGAGTGGAATTACAGATACGCAGTATTTT; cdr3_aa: CASSLVGGGGSGITDTQYF
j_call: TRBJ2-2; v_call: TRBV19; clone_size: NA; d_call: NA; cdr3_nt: TGTGCCAGTAGTAAACAGGGCCACACCGGGGAGCTGTTTTTT; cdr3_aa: CASSKQGHTGELFF
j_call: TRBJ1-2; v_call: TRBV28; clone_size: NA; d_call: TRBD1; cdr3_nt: TGTGCCAGCAGGAGTTTTGTTGAGACAGGGTACGGTGGCTACACCTTC; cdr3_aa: CASRSFVETGYGGYTF
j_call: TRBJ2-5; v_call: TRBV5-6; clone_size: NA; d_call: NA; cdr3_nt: TGTGCCAGCCGAAGGGGAAACCAAGAGACCCAGTACTTC; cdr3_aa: CASRRGNQETQYF
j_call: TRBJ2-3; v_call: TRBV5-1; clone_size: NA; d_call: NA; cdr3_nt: TGCGCCAGCAGCCCTAACACAGATACGCAGTATTTT; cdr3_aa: CASSPNTDTQYF
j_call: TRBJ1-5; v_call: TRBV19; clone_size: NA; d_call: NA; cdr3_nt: TGTGCCAGTAGTTCCCTCCGAACGGTACGAAATCAGCCCCAGCATTTT; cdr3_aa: CASSSLRTVRNQPQHF
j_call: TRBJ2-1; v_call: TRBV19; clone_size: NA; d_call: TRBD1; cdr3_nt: TGTGCCAGTAGTATTGACAGGGGGTATGTCAATGAGCAGTTCTTC; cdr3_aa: CASSIDRGYVNEQFF
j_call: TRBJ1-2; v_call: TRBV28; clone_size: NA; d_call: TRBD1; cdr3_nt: TGTGCCAGCAGTTTACTCCGGGACAGTCGAGGCTACACCTTC; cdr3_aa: CASSLLRDSRGYTF
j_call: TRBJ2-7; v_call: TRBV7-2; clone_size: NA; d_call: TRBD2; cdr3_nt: TGTGCCAGCAGCTCCGGGACTAGCGGGAGTTTCCACGAGCAGTACTTC; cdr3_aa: CASSSGTSGSFHEQYF
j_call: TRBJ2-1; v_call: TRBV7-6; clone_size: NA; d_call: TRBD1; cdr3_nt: TGTGCCAGCAGTCAGACAGGGGCGCCTAATGAGCAGTTCTTC; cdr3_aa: CASSQTGAPNEQFF
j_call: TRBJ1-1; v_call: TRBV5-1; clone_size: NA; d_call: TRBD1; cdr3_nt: TGCGCCAGCAGCCACAGGGGGTTCATGAACACTGAAGCTTTCTTT; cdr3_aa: CASSHRGFMNTEAFF
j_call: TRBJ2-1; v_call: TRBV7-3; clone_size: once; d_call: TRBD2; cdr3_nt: TGTGCCAGCAGTTTAGGACGGGAGGGCCTTGGGGAGCAGTTCTTC; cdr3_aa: CASSLGREGLGEQFF
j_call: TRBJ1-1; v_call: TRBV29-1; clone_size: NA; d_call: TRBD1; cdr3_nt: TGCAGCGGGATAGCGGGGACAGGGCGAAATAACTTT; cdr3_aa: CSGIAGTGRNNF
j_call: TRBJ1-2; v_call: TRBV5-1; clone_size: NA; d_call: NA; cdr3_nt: TGCGCCAGCAGCTACAGCGGGACTAGCTATGGCTACACCTTC; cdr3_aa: CASSYSGTSYGYTF
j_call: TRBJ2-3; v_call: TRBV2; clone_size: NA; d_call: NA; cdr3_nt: TGTGCCAGCAGGCAGCAGGGGTTTACAGATACGCAGTATTTT; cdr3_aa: CASRQQGFTDTQYF
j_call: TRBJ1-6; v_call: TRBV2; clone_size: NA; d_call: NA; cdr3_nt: TGTGCCAGCAGCCCCCTTTCACACAGGGAAAATTCACCCCTCCACTTT; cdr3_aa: CASSPLSHRENSPLHF
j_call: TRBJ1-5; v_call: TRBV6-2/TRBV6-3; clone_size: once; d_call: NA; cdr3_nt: TGTGCCAGCAGTTATGGGGGAGGGAATCAGCCCCAGCATTTT; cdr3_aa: CASSYGGGNQPQHF
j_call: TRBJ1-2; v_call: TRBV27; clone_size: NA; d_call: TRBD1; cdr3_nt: TGTGCCAGCAGTTCGGGGACAGGGGTAAGAGGCTACACCTTC; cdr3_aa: CASSSGTGVRGYTF
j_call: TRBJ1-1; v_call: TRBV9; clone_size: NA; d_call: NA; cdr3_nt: TGTGCCAGCAGCAGCTCAGGCTCGAACACTGAAGCTTTCTTT; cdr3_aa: CASSSSGSNTEAFF
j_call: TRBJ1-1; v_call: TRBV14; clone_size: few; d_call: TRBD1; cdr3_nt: TGTGCCAGCAGCCAAGATAAGGGGGCCTTGAACACTGAAGCTTTCTTT; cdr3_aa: CASSQDKGALNTEAFF
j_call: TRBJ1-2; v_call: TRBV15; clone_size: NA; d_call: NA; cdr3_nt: TGTGCCACCAGCAGAGATCCCGGGTCCTATGGCTACACCTTC; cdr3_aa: CATSRDPGSYGYTF
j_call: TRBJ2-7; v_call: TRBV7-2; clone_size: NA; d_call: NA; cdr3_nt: TGTGCCAGCAGCTTACGAGGAGCGGGCGAGCAGTACTTC; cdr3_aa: CASSLRGAGEQYF
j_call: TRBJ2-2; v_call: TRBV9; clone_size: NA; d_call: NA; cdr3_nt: TGTGCCAGCAGCGTAAGCCAGGGCACCGGGGAGCTGTTTTTT; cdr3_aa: CASSVSQGTGELFF
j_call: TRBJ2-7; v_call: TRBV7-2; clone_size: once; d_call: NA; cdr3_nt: TGTGCCAGCAGCTTAGCACAGGCCAGCTACGAGCAGTACTTC; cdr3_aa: CASSLAQASYEQYF
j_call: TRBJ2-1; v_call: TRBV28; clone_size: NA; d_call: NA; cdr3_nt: TGTGCCAGCAGTTTATACCGGGTAGGCAGGGTCTACAATGAGCAGTTCTTC; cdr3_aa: CASSLYRVGRVYNEQFF